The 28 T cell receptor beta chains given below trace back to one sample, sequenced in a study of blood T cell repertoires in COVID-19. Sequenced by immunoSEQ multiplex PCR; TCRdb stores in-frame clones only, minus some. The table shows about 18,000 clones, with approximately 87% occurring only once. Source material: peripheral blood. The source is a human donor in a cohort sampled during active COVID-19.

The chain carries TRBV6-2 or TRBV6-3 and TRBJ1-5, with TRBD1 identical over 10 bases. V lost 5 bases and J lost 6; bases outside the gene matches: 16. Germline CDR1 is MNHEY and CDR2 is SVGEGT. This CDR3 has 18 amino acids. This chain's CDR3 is CASSRNSGTGVGGQPQHF. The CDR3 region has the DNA TGTGCCAGCAGTCGCAACTCCGGGACAGGGGTTGGGGGTCAGCCCCAGCATTTT.

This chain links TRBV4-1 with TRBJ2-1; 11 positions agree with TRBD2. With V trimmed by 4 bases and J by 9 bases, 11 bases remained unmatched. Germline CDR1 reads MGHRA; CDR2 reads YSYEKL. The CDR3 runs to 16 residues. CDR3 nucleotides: TGCGCCAGCAGCCCCGATCTAGCGGGAGGTTCCGGTGAGCAGTTCTTC. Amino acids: CASSPDLAGGSGEQFF.

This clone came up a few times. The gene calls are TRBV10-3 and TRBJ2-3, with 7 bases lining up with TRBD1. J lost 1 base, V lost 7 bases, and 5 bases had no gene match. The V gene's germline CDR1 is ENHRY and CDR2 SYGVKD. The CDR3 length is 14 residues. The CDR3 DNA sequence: TGTGCCATCAATAGGGGGCCGGGCACAGATACGCAGTATTTT. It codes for CAINRGPGTDTQYF.

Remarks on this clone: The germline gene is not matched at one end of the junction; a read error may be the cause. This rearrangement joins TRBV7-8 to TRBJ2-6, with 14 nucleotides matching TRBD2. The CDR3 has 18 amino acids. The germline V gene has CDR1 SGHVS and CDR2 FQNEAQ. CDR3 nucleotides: TGTGCCAACAGCTTAAGACTAGCGGGAGGGCTGGGGGCCAACGTCCTGACTTTC. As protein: CANSLRLAGGLGANVLTF.

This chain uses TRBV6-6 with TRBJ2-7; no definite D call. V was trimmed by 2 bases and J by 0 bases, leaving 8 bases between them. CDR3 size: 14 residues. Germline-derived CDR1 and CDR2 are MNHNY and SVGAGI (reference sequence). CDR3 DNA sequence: TGTGCCAGCAGTTACGCTAGTGACTCCTACGAGCAGTACTTC. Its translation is CASSYASDSYEQYF.

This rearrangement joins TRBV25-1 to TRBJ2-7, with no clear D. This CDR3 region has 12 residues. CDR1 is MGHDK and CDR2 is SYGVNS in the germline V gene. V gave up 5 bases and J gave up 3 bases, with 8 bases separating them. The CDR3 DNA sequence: TGTGCCAGCAGTTCTACAGTCTACGAGCAGTACTTC. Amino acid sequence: CASSSTVYEQYF.

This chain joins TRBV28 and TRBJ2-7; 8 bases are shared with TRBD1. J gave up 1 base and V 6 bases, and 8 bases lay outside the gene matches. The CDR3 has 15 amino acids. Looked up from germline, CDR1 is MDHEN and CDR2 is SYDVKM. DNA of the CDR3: TGTGCCAGCAGCTCAACAGGGGGATGGTCCTACGAGCAGTACTTC. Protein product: CASSSTGGWSYEQYF.

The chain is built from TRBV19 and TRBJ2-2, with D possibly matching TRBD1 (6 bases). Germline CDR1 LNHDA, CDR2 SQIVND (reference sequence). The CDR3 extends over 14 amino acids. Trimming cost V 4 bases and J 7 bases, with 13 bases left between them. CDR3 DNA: TGTGCCAGTAGTACCAGGGAAGGGGGCGGGGAGCTGTTTTTT. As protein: CASSTREGGGELFF.

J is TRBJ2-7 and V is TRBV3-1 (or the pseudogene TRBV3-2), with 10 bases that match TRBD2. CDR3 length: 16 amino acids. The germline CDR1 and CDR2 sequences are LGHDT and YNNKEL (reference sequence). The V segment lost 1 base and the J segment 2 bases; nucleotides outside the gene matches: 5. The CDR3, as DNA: TGTGCCAGCAGCCAAGGAAGCGGGAGGGTCCCCTACGAGCAGTACTTC. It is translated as CASSQGSGRVPYEQYF.

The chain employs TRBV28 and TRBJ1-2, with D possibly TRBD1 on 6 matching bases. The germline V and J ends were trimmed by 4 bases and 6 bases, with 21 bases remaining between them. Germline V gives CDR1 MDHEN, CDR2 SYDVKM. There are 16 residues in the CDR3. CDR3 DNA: TGTGCCAGCAGTTCAGCCGGACAGCCGGAACGACATGGCTACACCTTC. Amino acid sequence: CASSSAGQPERHGYTF.

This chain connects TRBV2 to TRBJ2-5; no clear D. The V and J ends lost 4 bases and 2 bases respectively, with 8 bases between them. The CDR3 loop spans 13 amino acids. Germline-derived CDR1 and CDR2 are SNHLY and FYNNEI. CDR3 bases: TGTGCCAGCAGTGGGAACGGGCAAGAGACCCAGTACTTC. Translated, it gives CASSGNGQETQYF.

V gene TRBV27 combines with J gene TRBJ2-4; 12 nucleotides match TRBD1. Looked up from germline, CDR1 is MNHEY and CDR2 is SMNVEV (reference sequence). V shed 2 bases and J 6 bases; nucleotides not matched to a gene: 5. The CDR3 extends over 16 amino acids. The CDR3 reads CASSLVGQGATNIQYF. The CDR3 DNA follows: TGTGCCAGCAGTTTAGTGGGACAGGGGGCAACAAACATTCAGTACTTC.

CDR3 nucleotide sequence: TGTGCCAGCAGTGAAGGACTAAGACACGGCTACACCTTC. This gives the protein CASSEGLRHGYTF. The chain combines TRBV6-1 with TRBJ1-2; D not certain. V lost 1 base and J lost 8, with 11 bases in between. This CDR3 spans 13 amino acids. The V gene's germline CDR1 is MNHNS and CDR2 SASEGT.

As DNA, the CDR3 is TGTGCCAGCAGCTTCGGCCGTCACAGGGGTTTGGACACTGAAGCTTTCTTT. Its protein is CASSFGRHRGLDTEAFF. V usage is TRBV5-6 and J usage is TRBJ1-1, with TRBD1 matching 7 bases. With 2 bases clipped from V and 3 bases from J, the junction kept 13 bases outside the gene matches. Per the germline V gene, CDR1 is SGHDT and CDR2 is YYEEEE. This CDR3 is built from 17 residues. The variable domain in full, completed from reference TRBV5-6 and TRBJ1-1, reads DAGVTQSPTHLIKTRGQQVTLRCSPKSGHDTVSWYQQALGQGPQFIFQYYEEEERQRGNFPDRFSGHQFPNYSSELNVNALLLGDSALYLCASSFGRHRGLDTEAFFGQGTRLTVV.

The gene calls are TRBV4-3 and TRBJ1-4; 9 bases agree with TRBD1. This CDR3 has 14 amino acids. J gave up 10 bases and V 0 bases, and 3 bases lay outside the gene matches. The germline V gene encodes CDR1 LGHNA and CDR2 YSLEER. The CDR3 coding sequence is TGCGCCAGCAGCCAAGATAAGGACAGGGGAAAACTGTTTTTT. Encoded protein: CASSQDKDRGKLFF.

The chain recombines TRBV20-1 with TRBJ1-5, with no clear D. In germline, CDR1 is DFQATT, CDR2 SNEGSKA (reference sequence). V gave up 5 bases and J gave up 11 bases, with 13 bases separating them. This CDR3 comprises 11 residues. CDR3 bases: TGCAGTGCTGACGGGATCGGCACCCAGCATTTT. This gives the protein CSADGIGTQHF.

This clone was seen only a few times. CDR3 residues: CASSVAAGNYGYTF. As DNA, the CDR3 is TGTGCCAGCAGCGTAGCGGCGGGGAACTATGGCTACACCTTC. The J gene is TRBJ1-2, the V gene TRBV9; the D is unclear. CDR1 and CDR2 (germline): SGDLS, YYNGEE. The CDR3 consists of 14 residues. Trimming took 0 bases from V and 2 from J, leaving 8 bases between them. Drawing the rest from reference TRBV9 and TRBJ1-2, the complete variable domain is DSGVTQTPKHLITATGQRVTLRCSPRSGDLSVYWYQQSLDQGLQFLIQYYNGEERAKGNILERFSAQQFPDLHSELNLSSLELGDSALYFCASSVAAGNYGYTFGSGTRLTVV.

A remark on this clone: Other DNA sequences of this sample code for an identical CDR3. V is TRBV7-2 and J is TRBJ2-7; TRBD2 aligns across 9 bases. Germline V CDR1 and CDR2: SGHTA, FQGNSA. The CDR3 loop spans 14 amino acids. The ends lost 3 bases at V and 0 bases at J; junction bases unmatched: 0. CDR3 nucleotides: TGTGCCAGCAGCTTTAGCGGGAGCTCCTACGAGCAGTACTTC. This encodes CASSFSGSSYEQYF.

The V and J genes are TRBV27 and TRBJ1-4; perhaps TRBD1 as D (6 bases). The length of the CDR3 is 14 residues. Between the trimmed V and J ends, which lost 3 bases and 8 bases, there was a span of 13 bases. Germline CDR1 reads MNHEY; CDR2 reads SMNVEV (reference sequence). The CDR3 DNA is TGTGCCAGCAGTTTTTGGGGTCAGGGGGAAAAACTGTTTTTT. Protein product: CASSFWGQGEKLFF.

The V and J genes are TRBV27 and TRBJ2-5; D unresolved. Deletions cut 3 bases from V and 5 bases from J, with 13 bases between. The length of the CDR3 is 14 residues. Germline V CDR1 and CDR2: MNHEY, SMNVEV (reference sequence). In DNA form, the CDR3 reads TGTGCCAGCAGTTTCCCGAGGCTAGTGGAGACCCAGTACTTC. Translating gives CASSFPRLVETQYF.

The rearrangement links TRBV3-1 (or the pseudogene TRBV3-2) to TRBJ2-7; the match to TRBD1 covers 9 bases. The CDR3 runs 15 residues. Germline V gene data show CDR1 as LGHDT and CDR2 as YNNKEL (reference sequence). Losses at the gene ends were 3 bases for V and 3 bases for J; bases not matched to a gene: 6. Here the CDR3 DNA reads TGTGCCAGCAGCCAGGCCCCGACAGGGGGCTACGAGCAGTACTTC. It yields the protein CASSQAPTGGYEQYF.

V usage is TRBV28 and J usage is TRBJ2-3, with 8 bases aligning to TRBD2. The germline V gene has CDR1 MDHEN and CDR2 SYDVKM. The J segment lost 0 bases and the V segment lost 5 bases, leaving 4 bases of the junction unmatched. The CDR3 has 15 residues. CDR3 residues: CASSVLAGSTDTQYF. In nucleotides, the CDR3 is TGTGCCAGCAGTGTATTAGCGGGGAGCACAGATACGCAGTATTTT.

The CDR3 region is CASRGQGGTYEQYF. Here the CDR3 DNA reads TGTGCCAGCAGGGGACAGGGTGGGACCTACGAGCAGTACTTC. V gene TRBV3-1 (or the pseudogene TRBV3-2) combines with J gene TRBJ2-7, with 9 nucleotides matching TRBD1. The V segment lost 6 bases and the J segment 2 bases; nucleotides outside the gene matches: 5. Per germline, CDR1 LGHDT and CDR2 YNNKEL (reference sequence). This CDR3 is built from 14 residues.

CDR3 protein: CASSLSGSGRATDTQYF. DNA for the CDR3: TGTGCCAGCAGCTTATCGGGTAGCGGGAGGGCCACAGATACGCAGTATTTT. This sequence joins TRBV7-3 and TRBJ2-3; the match to TRBD2 covers 11 bases. The CDR3 extends over 17 amino acids. After removal of 2 bases from V and 2 bases from J, the junction contained 6 bases not matched to a gene. Germline V gene sequence: CDR1 SGHTA, CDR2 FQGTGA.

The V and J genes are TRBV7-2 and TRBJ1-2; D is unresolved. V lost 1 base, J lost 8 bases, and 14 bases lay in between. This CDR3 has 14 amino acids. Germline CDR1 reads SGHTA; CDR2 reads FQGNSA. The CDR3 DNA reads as TGTGCCAGCAGCTTAGTCGGTCCCCCGGGGGGCTACACCTTC. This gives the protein CASSLVGPPGGYTF. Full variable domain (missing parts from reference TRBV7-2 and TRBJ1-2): GAGVSQSPSNKVTEKGKDVELRCDPISGHTALYWYRQSLGQGLEFLIYFQGNSAPDKSGLPSDRFSAERTGGSVSTLTIQRTQQEDSAVYLCASSLVGPPGGYTFGSGTRLTVV.

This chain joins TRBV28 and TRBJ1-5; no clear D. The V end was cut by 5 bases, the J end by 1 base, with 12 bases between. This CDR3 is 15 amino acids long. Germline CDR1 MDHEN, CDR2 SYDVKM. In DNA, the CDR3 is TGTGCCAGCAGTCCTCCGGTCCCAAGCAATCAGCCCCAGCATTTT. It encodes CASSPPVPSNQPQHF. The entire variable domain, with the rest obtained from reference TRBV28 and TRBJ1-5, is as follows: DVKVTQSSRYLVKRTGEKVFLECVQDMDHENMFWYRQDPGLGLRLIYFSYDVKMKEKGDIPEGYSVSREKKERFSLILESASTNQTSMYLCASSPPVPSNQPQHFGDGTRLSIL.

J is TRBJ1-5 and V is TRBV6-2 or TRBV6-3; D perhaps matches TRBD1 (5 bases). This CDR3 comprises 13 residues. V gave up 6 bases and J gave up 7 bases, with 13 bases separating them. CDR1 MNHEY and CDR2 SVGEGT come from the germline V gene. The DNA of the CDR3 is TGTGCCAGCAGCCGGGCCGGGGGGCAGCCCCAGCATTTT. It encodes CASSRAGGQPQHF.

The CDR3 loop reads CASSLGLSTDTQYF. The CDR3 DNA sequence: TGTGCCAGCAGCCTTGGACTTAGCACAGATACGCAGTATTTT. The chain carries TRBV9 and TRBJ2-3; tentative D call: TRBD2 (5 bases). V was clipped by 4 bases and J by 0 bases, with 9 bases between them. Germline loops: CDR1 SGDLS, CDR2 YYNGEE. The CDR3 is 14 amino acids.